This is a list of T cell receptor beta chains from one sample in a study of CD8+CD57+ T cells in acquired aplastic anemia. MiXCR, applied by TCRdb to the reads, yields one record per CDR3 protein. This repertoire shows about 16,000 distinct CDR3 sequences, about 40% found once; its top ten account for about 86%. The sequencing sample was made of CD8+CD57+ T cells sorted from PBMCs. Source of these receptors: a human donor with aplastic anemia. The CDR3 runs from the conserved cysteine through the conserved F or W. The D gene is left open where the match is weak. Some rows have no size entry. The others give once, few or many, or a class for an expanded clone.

CDR3 DNA: TGCAGTGCTGAATCCCTTAGCGGGAGTTACAATGAGCAGTTCTTC
CDR3 protein: CSAESLSGSYNEQFF
V gene: TRBV20-1
J gene: TRBJ2-1
D gene: TRBD2
clone size: NA

CDR3 DNA: TGTGCCAGCAGCTCGATAGGGTCCTACAACAATGAGCAGTTCTTC
CDR3 protein: CASSSIGSYNNEQFF
V gene: TRBV11-1
J gene: TRBJ2-1
D gene: NA
clone size: NA

CDR3 DNA: TGTGCCGCCTCTAACAGGGTTTCTGAAAAACTGTTTTTT
CDR3 protein: CAASNRVSEKLFF
V gene: TRBV6-1
J gene: TRBJ1-4
D gene: NA
clone size: NA

CDR3 DNA: TGCAGCGTTGTACTAGCGGCCCGAGGATACGAGCAGTACTTC
CDR3 protein: CSVVLAARGYEQYF
V gene: TRBV29-1
J gene: TRBJ2-7
D gene: TRBD2
clone size: many

CDR3 DNA: TGTGCCAGCAGTTTGGGACACCCTTATGGCTACACCTTC
CDR3 protein: CASSLGHPYGYTF
V gene: TRBV28
J gene: TRBJ1-2
D gene: NA
clone size: NA

CDR3 DNA: TGTGCCAGCAGCTTAAGCCCCTACAATGAGCAGTTCTTC
CDR3 protein: CASSLSPYNEQFF
V gene: TRBV11-3
J gene: TRBJ2-1
D gene: NA
clone size: many

CDR3 DNA: TGTGCCAGCAGCGGGGGGGCCGCCGGGGAGCTGTTTTTT
CDR3 protein: CASSGGAAGELFF
V gene: TRBV9
J gene: TRBJ2-2
D gene: NA
clone size: many

CDR3 DNA: TGTGCCAGCAGCTTACCGGGACCCAACAATGAGCAGTTCTTC
CDR3 protein: CASSLPGPNNEQFF
V gene: TRBV7-3
J gene: TRBJ2-1
D gene: NA
clone size: few

CDR3 DNA: TGCAGTGCCAGGACAGAGGGCAATCAGCCCCAGCATTTT
CDR3 protein: CSARTEGNQPQHF
V gene: TRBV20-1
J gene: TRBJ1-5
D gene: NA
clone size: few

CDR3 DNA: TGTGCCAGCAGCGTAGTCGGGGGAGGGGTCGATGAGCAGTTCTTC
CDR3 protein: CASSVVGGGVDEQFF
V gene: TRBV9
J gene: TRBJ2-1
D gene: TRBD2
clone size: once

CDR3 DNA: TGTGCCAGCACCGGGACTAGCGGGGCAGATACGCAGTATTTT
CDR3 protein: CASTGTSGADTQYF
V gene: TRBV7-2
J gene: TRBJ2-3
D gene: TRBD2
clone size: few

CDR3 DNA: TGTGCCAGCAGCTTAATTCGCACCCTCCACTTT
CDR3 protein: CASSLIRTLHF
V gene: TRBV11-2
J gene: TRBJ1-6
D gene: NA
clone size: NA

CDR3 DNA: TGTGCCATCAGTGAGTCGCGGGGGGGTTACAATGAGCAGTTCTTC
CDR3 protein: CAISESRGGYNEQFF
V gene: TRBV10-3
J gene: TRBJ2-1
D gene: TRBD2
clone size: few

CDR3 DNA: TGCAGTGCTCACAGGGTCACGGACTCCTACGAGCAGTACTTC
CDR3 protein: CSAHRVTDSYEQYF
V gene: TRBV20-1
J gene: TRBJ2-7
D gene: NA
clone size: NA

CDR3 DNA: TGCGCCAGCAGCCAAGATGTCCGGGGTGAGCAGTTCTTC
CDR3 protein: CASSQDVRGEQFF
V gene: TRBV4-3
J gene: TRBJ2-1
D gene: NA
clone size: NA

CDR3 DNA: TGCAGTGCTAGAGTTTGGGCGGTGAGCTCCTACGAGCAGTACTTC
CDR3 protein: CSARVWAVSSYEQYF
V gene: TRBV20-1
J gene: TRBJ2-7
D gene: NA
clone size: few

CDR3 DNA: TGTGCCAGCAGCGCAGGATTCACTGAAGCTTTCTTT
CDR3 protein: CASSAGFTEAFF
V gene: TRBV5-4
J gene: TRBJ1-1
D gene: NA
clone size: many

CDR3 DNA: TGTGCCAGCAGCTCTCAGCGGGCCAAAAACATTCAGTACTTC
CDR3 protein: CASSSQRAKNIQYF
V gene: TRBV11-2
J gene: TRBJ2-4
D gene: NA
clone size: few

CDR3 DNA: TGTGCCAGTATGGGGACTAGCGGGGGTTACAATGAGCAGTTCTTC
CDR3 protein: CASMGTSGGYNEQFF
V gene: TRBV19
J gene: TRBJ2-1
D gene: TRBD2
clone size: NA

CDR3 DNA: TGTGCCAGCAGCTTGACAGGGACCTATGGCTACACCTTC
CDR3 protein: CASSLTGTYGYTF
V gene: TRBV7-2
J gene: TRBJ1-2
D gene: TRBD1
clone size: NA

CDR3 DNA: TGTGCCAGCAGCTTGTCAACAGGCGGGGGCAATGAAAAACTGTTTTTT
CDR3 protein: CASSLSTGGGNEKLFF
V gene: TRBV5-5
J gene: TRBJ1-4
D gene: NA
clone size: NA

CDR3 DNA: TGCGCCAGCGGGCAGAACTACGAGCAGTACTTC
CDR3 protein: CASGQNYEQYF
V gene: TRBV4-1
J gene: TRBJ2-7
D gene: NA
clone size: NA

CDR3 DNA: TGTGCCAGCGGCCCCGCCAAAAACATTCAGTACTTC
CDR3 protein: CASGPAKNIQYF
V gene: TRBV2
J gene: TRBJ2-4
D gene: NA
clone size: many

CDR3 DNA: TGCGCCAGCAGCCCGGGACAGCTAGAGACCCAGTACTTC
CDR3 protein: CASSPGQLETQYF
V gene: TRBV5-1
J gene: TRBJ2-5
D gene: TRBD1
clone size: few

CDR3 DNA: TGTGCCAGCCGTGGGGGGCTGAATTCACCCCTCCACTTT
CDR3 protein: CASRGGLNSPLHF
V gene: TRBV6-1
J gene: TRBJ1-6
D gene: NA
clone size: NA

CDR3 DNA: TGCAGTGCCGTCCCCTCTGACAGGGGGAACACAGATACGCAGTATTTT
CDR3 protein: CSAVPSDRGNTDTQYF
V gene: TRBV20-1
J gene: TRBJ2-3
D gene: TRBD1
clone size: NA

CDR3 DNA: TGTGCCAGCAGGCGGACAGGACCTAATGAAAAACTGTTTTTT
CDR3 protein: CASRRTGPNEKLFF
V gene: TRBV6-1
J gene: TRBJ1-4
D gene: TRBD1
clone size: many

CDR3 DNA: TGCAGCGTTGACCCCGAACTAGCGGGGGTTCATGAGCAGTTCTTC
CDR3 protein: CSVDPELAGVHEQFF
V gene: TRBV29-1
J gene: TRBJ2-1
D gene: TRBD2
clone size: many